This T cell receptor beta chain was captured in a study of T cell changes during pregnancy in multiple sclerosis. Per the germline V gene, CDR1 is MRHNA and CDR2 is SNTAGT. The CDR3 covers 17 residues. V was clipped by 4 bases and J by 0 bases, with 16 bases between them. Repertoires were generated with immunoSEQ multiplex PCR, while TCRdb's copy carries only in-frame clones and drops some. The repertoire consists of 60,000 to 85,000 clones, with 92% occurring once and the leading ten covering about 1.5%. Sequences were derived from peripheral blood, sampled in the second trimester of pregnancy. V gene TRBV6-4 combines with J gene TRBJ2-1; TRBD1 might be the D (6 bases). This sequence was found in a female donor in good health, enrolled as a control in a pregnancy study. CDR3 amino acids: CASSALPLDSSYNEQFF. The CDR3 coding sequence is TGTGCCAGCAGTGCCCTCCCGCTGGACAGCTCCTACAATGAGCAGTTCTTC.